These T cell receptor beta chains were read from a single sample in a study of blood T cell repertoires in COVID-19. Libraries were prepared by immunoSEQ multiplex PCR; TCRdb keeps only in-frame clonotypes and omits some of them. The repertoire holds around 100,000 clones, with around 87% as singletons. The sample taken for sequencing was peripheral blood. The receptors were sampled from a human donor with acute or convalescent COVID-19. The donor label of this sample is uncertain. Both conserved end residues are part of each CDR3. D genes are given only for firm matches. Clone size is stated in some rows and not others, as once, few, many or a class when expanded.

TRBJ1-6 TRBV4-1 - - CASSQGTGSYNSPLHF TGCGCCAGCAGCCAAGGAACGGGCTCCTATAATTCACCCCTCCACTTT
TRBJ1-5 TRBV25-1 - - CASSRAGHNQPQHF TGTGCCAGCAGTCGGGCAGGACACAATCAGCCCCAGCATTTT
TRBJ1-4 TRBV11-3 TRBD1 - CASSLDATGWGEKLFF TGTGCCAGCAGCTTAGATGCGACAGGGTGGGGTGAAAAACTGTTTTTT
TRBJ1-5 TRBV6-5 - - CASSYSGGHQPQHF TGTGCCAGCAGTTACTCGGGAGGGCATCAGCCCCAGCATTTT
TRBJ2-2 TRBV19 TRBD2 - CASRGGRGSGELFF TGTGCCAGTCGGGGCGGGCGGGGGTCCGGGGAGCTGTTTTTT
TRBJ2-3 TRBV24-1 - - CATSDFSSTGTQYF TGTGCCACCAGTGATTTTAGCTCTACTGGTACGCAGTATTTT
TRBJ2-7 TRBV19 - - CASSTIDGYEQYF TGTGCCAGTAGTACCATAGACGGGTACGAGCAGTACTTC
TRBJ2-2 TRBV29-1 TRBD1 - CSGGQGASTGELFF TGCAGCGGGGGACAGGGGGCTTCAACCGGGGAGCTGTTTTTT
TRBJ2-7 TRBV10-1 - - CASSDRDEQYF TGCGCCAGCAGTGACCGGGACGAGCAGTACTTC
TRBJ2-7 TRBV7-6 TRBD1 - CASSGATGGPAVQYF TGTGCCAGCAGCGGAGCGACAGGGGGCCCGGCAGTGCAGTACTTC
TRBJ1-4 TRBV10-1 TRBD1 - CASSESKGEGTGDEKLFF TGCGCCAGCAGTGAGTCGAAAGGGGAGGGGACAGGGGATGAAAAACTGTTTTTT
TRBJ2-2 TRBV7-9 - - CASSRTVNTGELFF TGTGCCAGCAGCCGGACAGTCAACACCGGGGAGCTGTTTTTT
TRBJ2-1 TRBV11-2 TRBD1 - CASSLGNRGSYNEQFF TGTGCCAGCAGCTTAGGCAACAGGGGCTCCTACAATGAGCAGTTCTTC
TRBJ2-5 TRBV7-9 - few CASSPNPGVETQYF TGTGCCAGCAGCCCCAATCCAGGGGTTGAGACCCAGTACTTC